This paragraph reports one T cell receptor (beta chain). No antigen is known for it. V was trimmed by 4 bases and J by 4 bases, leaving 25 bases between them. The CDR3 covers 18 residues. The germline V gene encodes CDR1 MDHEN and CDR2 SYDVKM. The data originate from a study of cytotoxic CD8 clonotypes in ibrutinib-treated CLL. Study-level information: The samples contained roughly 240,000 productive templates on average. They also contained an average of 94,082 productive rearrangements. Study conclusions and caveats: On treatment, the uncommon public clonotypes contracted or remained stable. Clonality increased at ibrutinib response and stayed stable in sustained remission. At progression, however, it fell back toward baseline.

Sequencing was performed with immunoSEQ multiplex PCR; in TCRdb, only in-frame clones are kept and a portion is missing. The sample holds roughly 250,000 clones, roughly 74% seen once. The clonotype comes from a human donor with chronic lymphocytic leukemia. This chain joins TRBV28 and TRBJ1-2; D may be TRBD1 (6 bases). Sequenced here: PBMCs, sampled after 24 months of ibrutinib treatment. The CDR3 here is CASSYPLSTWGGGYGYTF. As DNA, the CDR3 is TGTGCCAGCAGTTACCCCCTCTCCACTTGGGGGGGCGGCTATGGCTACACCTTC.